The 13 T cell receptor beta chains presented below share a single source sample, sequenced in a study of chemoradiotherapy in HPV16-positive cancers. TCRdb's table, derived via immunoSEQ multiplex PCR, lists solely in-frame clones and lacks some. The table records 17,000 or so clones, about three quarters of them present only once. Source: tumor tissue, taken from a patient who underwent chemoradiotherapy. These receptor sequences come from a human donor with HPV-associated anogenital cancer.

This clone came up a few times. The rearrangement joins TRBV5-1 to TRBJ2-5; TRBD2 matches at 12 bases. Germline CDR1 and CDR2: SGHRS and YFSETQ. This CDR3 comprises 16 residues. V lost 0 bases to trimming and J lost 2 bases; unmatched junction nucleotides: 2. DNA for the CDR3: TGCGCCAGCAGCTTGGGTACTAGCGGGGGGCAAGAGACCCAGTACTTC. Protein: CASSLGTSGGQETQYF.

The chain joins TRBV11-2 to TRBJ2-3; possible D gene TRBD2, 5 bases. V was shortened by 2 bases and J by 2 bases, with 11 bases between the two germline ends. This CDR3 has 15 residues. CDR1 is SGHAT, CDR2 FQNNGV, per germline. The CDR3 spells CASSLRERSTDTQYF. CDR3 DNA sequence: TGTGCCAGCAGCTTAAGAGAGCGGTCCACAGATACGCAGTATTTT. The entire variable domain, with the rest obtained from reference TRBV11-2 and TRBJ2-3, is as follows: EAGVAQSPRYKIIEKRQSVAFWCNPISGHATLYWYQQILGQGPKLLIQFQNNGVVDDSQLPKDRFSAERLKGVDSTLKIQPAKLEDSAVYLCASSLRERSTDTQYFGPGTRLTVL.

The chain employs TRBV7-3 and TRBJ2-3; maybe TRBD1 (6 bases). The CDR3 consists of 12 residues. Trimming took 5 bases from V and 6 from J, leaving 9 bases between them. From germline, CDR1 is SGHTA and CDR2 FQGTGA. CDR3 nucleotides: TGTGCCAGCAGCAACAGGGAGGATACGCAGTATTTT. Translation: CASSNREDTQYF.

The J gene is TRBJ2-4, the V gene TRBV6-5, with 7 bases lining up with TRBD2. The germline CDR1 and CDR2 sequences are MNHEY and SVGAGI. The junction had 0 bases not matched to a gene; V was cut back by 4 bases and J by 0 bases. The CDR3 is 14 amino acids. The CDR3 sequence: CASSSGGAKNIQYF. CDR3 nucleotide sequence: TGTGCCAGCAGTTCGGGGGGAGCCAAAAACATTCAGTACTTC.

The J gene is TRBJ2-2, the V gene TRBV14; no clear D. CDR1 SGHDN and CDR2 FVKESK come from the germline V gene. Trimming took 4 bases from V and 6 from J, leaving 12 bases between them. CDR3 length equals 14 residues. The chain's CDR3 is CASSLNTAAGELFF. The DNA of the CDR3 is TGTGCCAGCAGCCTTAATACAGCAGCCGGGGAGCTGTTTTTT.

The chain uses TRBV28 and TRBJ2-2; no definite D call. The V and J ends lost 2 bases and 4 bases respectively, with 2 bases between them. The CDR3 length is 12 residues. Germline V gives CDR1 MDHEN, CDR2 SYDVKM. CDR3 DNA: TGTGCCAGCAGTTTAGTCACCGGGGAGCTGTTTTTT. It codes for CASSLVTGELFF.

V gene TRBV2 combines with J gene TRBJ2-3; the D is unclear. With 3 bases removed from V and 6 bases from J, the gap between germline ends came to 13 bases. The CDR3 has 14 residues. Germline CDR1 reads SNHLY; CDR2 reads FYNNEI. In nucleotides, the CDR3 is TGTGCCAGCAGTGAGGGTGGTATATCGGATACGCAGTATTTT. Its protein is CASSEGGISDTQYF.

This clone was counted a single time. The chain links TRBV5-5 to TRBJ2-5, with D tentatively TRBD2 (6 bases). There are 14 residues in the CDR3. V lost 0 bases and J 1 base, leaving 7 bases between the germline ends. Germline assignment: CDR1 SGHKS and CDR2 YYEKEE (reference sequence). The CDR3 protein is CASSLVSGQETQYF. The DNA of the CDR3 is TGTGCCAGCAGCTTGGTTAGCGGCCAAGAGACCCAGTACTTC.

This rearrangement joins TRBV7-2 to TRBJ2-7, with D possibly called TRBD1 or TRBD2 (5 bases each). With 5 bases removed from V and 6 bases from J, the gap between germline ends came to 14 bases. Per the germline V gene, CDR1 is SGHTA and CDR2 is FQGNSA. The CDR3 has 13 amino acids. The CDR3 is CASSRDRLSEQYF. CDR3 DNA sequence: TGTGCCAGCAGCCGGGACCGACTGAGCGAGCAGTACTTC.

V gene TRBV11-3 combines with J gene TRBJ2-4; D may be TRBD1 (6 bases). The germline gives CDR1 SGHNT, CDR2 YENEEA. This CDR3 has 13 residues. V lost 6 bases, J lost 6 bases, and 12 bases lay in between. CDR3 in amino acids: CASREGGLNIQYF. DNA for the CDR3: TGTGCCAGCAGAGAAGGGGGTTTAAACATTCAGTACTTC.

The genes are TRBV5-1 and TRBJ2-2; D unclear. The length of the CDR3 is 11 residues. Germline V lookup: CDR1 SGHRS, CDR2 YFSETQ. Trimming took off 7 bases at V and 6 bases at J, with 7 bases between the two ends. This chain's CDR3 is CASEEAGELFF. The CDR3 DNA is TGCGCCAGCGAAGAAGCCGGGGAGCTGTTTTTT.

The table lists this clone with a few counts. This rearrangement joins TRBV7-2 to TRBJ1-6; tentative D call: TRBD1 (6 bases). Trimming left V 5 bases short and J 9 bases short, with 17 bases between. In germline, CDR1 is SGHTA, CDR2 FQGNSA. The CDR3 runs to 15 residues. CDR3 nucleotide sequence: TGTGCCAGCAGCCCACAGGGTTTTGTAAGTTCACCCCTCCACTTT. This codes for CASSPQGFVSSPLHF.

The DNA for the CDR3 is TGTGCCAGCAGCTCCCAGGGGATTTACAATGAGCAGTTCTTC. Translated: CASSSQGIYNEQFF. This sequence joins TRBV7-6 and TRBJ2-1; tentatively, D is TRBD1 (6 bases). Germline V gene data show CDR1 as SGHVS and CDR2 as FNYEAQ. The V gene lost 4 bases and the J gene lost 4 bases, with 11 bases spanning the gap. The CDR3 runs to 14 residues.